This is a list of T cell receptor beta chains from one sample in a study of T cell responses to AZD1222 COVID-19 vaccine. Produced via immunoSEQ multiplex PCR; TCRdb's table is partial and in-frame only. Of about 140,000 clones listed, 85% to 95% are singletons. The specimen was peripheral blood, collected on day 0 of AZD1222 vaccination. The origin of the receptors is an adult in good health. CDR3s include the opening cysteine and the closing phenylalanine or tryptophan. The D gene is left open where the match is weak. Clone size appears in some rows only: once, few, many, or a class for an expanded clone.

v_call	clone_size	j_call	d_call	cdr3_nt	cdr3_aa
TRBV3-1/TRBV3-2	-	TRBJ2-2	TRBD2	TGTGCCAGCAGCCAAGGAGCGGGAGCCGGGGAGCTGTTTTTT	CASSQGAGAGELFF
TRBV18	-	TRBJ2-5	-	TGTGCCAGCTCACCAAGAAGGGGCGAAGAGACCCAGTACTTC	CASSPRRGEETQYF
TRBV28	-	TRBJ2-7	-	TGTGCCAGCAGTTTCCAGGGGTACGGCTACGAGCAGTACTTC	CASSFQGYGYEQYF
TRBV7-2	-	TRBJ2-7	-	TGTGCCAGCAGCTTAGCGGAGGGGGCTTCCTACGAGCAGTACTTC	CASSLAEGASYEQYF
TRBV4-2	-	TRBJ2-2	-	TGTGCCAGCAGCCAAGAGGGGCCGTACACCGGGGAGCTGTTTTTT	CASSQEGPYTGELFF
TRBV5-1	once	TRBJ2-3	-	TGCGCCAGCAGCCACGGGGGACAATCAGATACGCAGTATTTT	CASSHGGQSDTQYF
TRBV6-2/TRBV6-3	-	TRBJ1-2	-	TGTGCCAGCACCCCAAGAGCAATAGGGGACGGCTACACCTTC	CASTPRAIGDGYTF
TRBV5-6	-	TRBJ1-4	-	TGTGCCAGCAGCTCTAGGACCGTGGGTAATGAAAAACTGTTTTTT	CASSSRTVGNEKLFF
TRBV30	-	TRBJ1-6	-	TGTGCCTGGACCGCCTTAGGAGGTCGTTTGGTTAATTCACCCCTCCACTTT	CAWTALGGRLVNSPLHF
TRBV2	many	TRBJ1-2	-	TGTGCCAGCAGTGGGCGCCCTAACTATGGCTACACCTTC	CASSGRPNYGYTF
TRBV28	-	TRBJ1-5	-	TGTGCCAGCAGACGACAGAGAATCACTGATAGCAATCAGCCCCAGCATTTT	CASRRQRITDSNQPQHF
TRBV6-5	-	TRBJ2-5	TRBD1	TGTGCCTTTGAGGGGGCGGCGGAGACCCAGTACTTC	CAFEGAAETQYF
TRBV7-8	-	TRBJ1-6	TRBD1	TGTGCCAGCAGCTTAGGAACAGGGGGCTCCCTGGTCTCACCCCTCCACTTT	CASSLGTGGSLVSPLHF
TRBV10-2	-	TRBJ2-5	TRBD2	TGCGCCAGCAGACTAGCGGCCAAAGAGACCCAGTACTTC	CASRLAAKETQYF
TRBV20-1	-	TRBJ1-2	-	TGCAGTCCAGGAGGAGGTTATGGCTACACCTTC	CSPGGGYGYTF
TRBV10-3	-	TRBJ1-1	-	TGTGCCACCTCGGACCCGAACACTGAAGCTTTCTTT	CATSDPNTEAFF
TRBV24-1	-	TRBJ2-1	-	TGTGCCACCAGTGATGGGGCGGTAACCTCCTACAATGAGCAGTTCTTC	CATSDGAVTSYNEQFF
TRBV5-1	-	TRBJ2-1	TRBD2	TGCGCCAGCACGACTAGCGGGAGGGATAGGAATGAGCAGTTCTTC	CASTTSGRDRNEQFF
TRBV25-1	-	TRBJ2-7	-	TGTGCCAGCAGTGGGGCCCACGAGCAGTACTTC	CASSGAHEQYF
TRBV19	-	TRBJ2-7	TRBD2	TGTGCCAGCGCTCAACTAGCGGACGGCTACGAGCAGTACTTC	CASAQLADGYEQYF
TRBV6-2/TRBV6-3	-	TRBJ1-5	-	TGTGCCAGCAGTTCCTGGGGAGGGGATTATAGCAATCAGCCCCAGCATTTT	CASSSWGGDYSNQPQHF
TRBV29-1	-	TRBJ1-1	TRBD1	TGCAGCGTGCGACAGGGGGGTAGAGACACTGAAGCTTTCTTT	CSVRQGGRDTEAFF
TRBV7-9	-	TRBJ2-7	-	TGTGCCAGCAGCTTAACGGTCGGCTCCTACGAGCAGTACTTC	CASSLTVGSYEQYF
TRBV4-3	-	TRBJ1-2	-	TGCGCCAGCAGCCCTAGCAGGGCAGGCTATGTTGGCTACACCTTC	CASSPSRAGYVGYTF
TRBV7-9	-	TRBJ2-1	TRBD2	TGTGCCAGCAGCCTCAGACTAGCGGGGGGGCAATACAATGAGCAGTTCTTC	CASSLRLAGGQYNEQFF
TRBV19	-	TRBJ1-1	TRBD1	TGTGCCAGTAAGAAAAGGGGGCTCAACGCTGAAGCTTTCTTT	CASKKRGLNAEAFF